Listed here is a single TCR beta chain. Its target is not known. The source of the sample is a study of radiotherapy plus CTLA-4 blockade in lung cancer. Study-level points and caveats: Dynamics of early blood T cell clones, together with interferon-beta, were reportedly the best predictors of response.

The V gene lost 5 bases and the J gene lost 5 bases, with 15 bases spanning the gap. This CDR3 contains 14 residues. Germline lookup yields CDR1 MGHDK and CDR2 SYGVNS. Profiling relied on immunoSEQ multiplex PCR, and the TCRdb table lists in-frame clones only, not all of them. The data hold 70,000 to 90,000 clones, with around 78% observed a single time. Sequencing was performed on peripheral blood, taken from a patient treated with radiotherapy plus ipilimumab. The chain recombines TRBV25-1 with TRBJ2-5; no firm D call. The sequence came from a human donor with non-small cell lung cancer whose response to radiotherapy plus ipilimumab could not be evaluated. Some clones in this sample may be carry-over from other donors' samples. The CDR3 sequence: CASSRSGFGETQYF. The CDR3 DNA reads TGTGCCAGCAGTAGGTCCGGGTTTGGGGAGACCCAGTACTTC.